This T cell receptor (beta chain) derives from a study of T cell repertoires in cytomegalovirus infection. Study-level background: The public TCR beta signatures pointed to both CMV infection and matching HLA type. The study's findings and limits: HLA-C-restricted CMV-specific TCR beta clonotypes were dominant in the ex vivo response.

The ends were cut back, 5 bases at V and 1 base at J, with 14 bases in the middle. This CDR3 has 15 residues. The germline CDR1 and CDR2 sequences are SGHTA and FQGNSA. This clonotype was picked up many times. Its antigen is as yet unknown. In TCRdb, the reads were re-called with MiXCR into one record per CDR3 protein. The table has tens of thousands of distinct CDR3 sequences, 3% to 4.5% seen once; the top ten hold approximately 20%. This sequence was found in a human donor in good health (CMV status not recorded). Some clones in this sample may be carry-over from other donors' samples. Sample: PBMCs. The chain is built from TRBV7-2 and TRBJ1-2, with TRBD1 as a possible D gene (6 bases). DNA for the CDR3: TGTGCCAGCAGCCCCAAGGGGGGGAGTAACTATGGCTACACCTTC. This encodes CASSPKGGSNYGYTF.